This T cell receptor (beta chain) was identified in a study of CD8 T cells in ankylosing spondylitis. Findings and limits, study-wide: The study looked at matched synovial fluid samples from ankylosing spondylitis patients. Disease-linked clones were reported to be significantly enriched there. A motif in TCR beta, a set of seven to nine highly homologous variants, appeared characteristic of ankylosing spondylitis blood.

In germline, CDR1 is SGDLS, CDR2 YYNGEE. This CDR3 has 13 amino acids. V shed 4 bases and J shed 4 bases, with 11 bases lying between them. MiXCR was run by TCRdb on the 5' RACE reads, yielding one entry per CDR3 protein. The sample gives about 42,000 distinct CDR3 sequences, roughly 2.5% of which show up once; around 4.5% is in the top ten. This clonotype was counted at least ten times. Its antigen is currently unknown. Sequencing was performed on blood, either unsorted or a sorted T cell fraction (not recorded which). The rearrangement uses TRBV9 and TRBJ1-2, with a possible D match to TRBD1 (6 bases). The receptor was isolated from a male donor with ankylosing spondylitis or in good health (not recorded which). DNA of the CDR3: TGTGCCAGCAGCCCTACAGGGACCTATGGCTACACCTTC. Translation: CASSPTGTYGYTF. Full variable domain (missing parts from reference TRBV9 and TRBJ1-2): DSGVTQTPKHLITATGQRVTLRCSPRSGDLSVYWYQQSLDQGLQFLIQYYNGEERAKGNILERFSAQQFPDLHSELNLSSLELGDSALYFCASSPTGTYGYTFGSGTRLTVV.